These 29 T cell receptor beta chains were sequenced from one sample in a study of T cells in Graves' hyperthyroidism and ophthalmopathy. RNA transcripts were the template for amplifying TCR beta CDR3 regions. Carried out on the TCR CDR3, a first-round RT-PCR used the HTBI primer set. TCRdb re-derived calls from the multiplex PCR reads in MiXCR, one entry per CDR3 protein. The table lists approximately 370,000 distinct CDR3 sequences, roughly 17% of them singletons, with approximately 35% in the top ten. Sequencing was performed on blood. The receptors stem from a woman between 25 and 40 years old with Graves' hyperthyroidism that later progressed to Graves' ophthalmopathy.

This clonotype was observed at least ten times. V gene TRBV15 combines with J gene TRBJ1-2, with no clear D. Germline V gene data show CDR1 as LNHNV and CDR2 as YYDKDF (reference sequence). The CDR3 extends over 13 amino acids. Trimming pared 0 bases from V and 8 bases from J, leaving 10 bases between. CDR3 loop: CATSRDTASGYTF. The CDR3 DNA reads as TGTGCCACCAGCAGAGATACGGCTTCCGGCTACACCTTC. Looking up the rest from reference TRBV15 and TRBJ1-2 gives the full variable domain: DAMVIQNPRYQVTQFGKPVTLSCSQTLNHNVMYWYQQKSSQAPKLLFHYYDKDFNNEADTPDNFQSRRPNTSFCFLDIRSPGLGDTAMYLCATSRDTASGYTFGSGTRLTVV.

This clonotype was seen many times. The rearrangement joins TRBV6-1 to TRBJ1-2; 8 bases match TRBD1. V shed 8 bases and J 4 bases; nucleotides not matched to a gene: 6. CDR1 and CDR2 from the germline V gene are MNHNS and SASEGT. This CDR3 has 13 amino acids. CDR3 region: CASSGGDSYGYTF. The DNA of the CDR3 is TGTGCCAGCTCAGGGGGCGACAGCTATGGCTACACCTTC.

This clonotype appeared a few times. V usage is TRBV19 and J usage is TRBJ2-7; D unresolved. CDR3 length: 13 amino acids. Per the germline V gene, CDR1 is LNHDA and CDR2 is SQIVND (reference sequence). Trimming removed 3 bases at V and 2 bases at J, with 8 bases between. As DNA, the CDR3 is TGTGCCAGTAGTATCCGAGGACCCTACGAGCAGTACTTC. Translation: CASSIRGPYEQYF.

Many counts were recorded for this clonotype. The CDR3 region has the DNA TGTGCCAGCAGCTTAGCGAGGGGGGATTCTAGCCACTATGGCTACACCTTC. Its protein product is CASSLARGDSSHYGYTF. The chain carries TRBV7-9 and TRBJ1-2, with D maybe TRBD1 (6 bases). CDR1 is SEHNR, CDR2 FQNEAQ, per germline (reference sequence). Trimming cost V 0 bases and J 3 bases, with 17 bases left between them. The CDR3 length is 17 residues.

This clonotype occurred many times. The rearrangement uses TRBV2 and TRBJ1-5; perhaps TRBD1 as D (6 bases). CDR1 and CDR2 from the germline V gene are SNHLY and FYNNEI. The CDR3 has 16 amino acids. V lost 2 bases to trimming and J lost 2 bases, with 13 bases between them. As DNA, the CDR3 is TGTGCCAGCAGTGAATTGGGGGGGCCGGGCAATCAGCCCCAGCATTTT. The encoded protein is CASSELGGPGNQPQHF.

V gene TRBV28 combines with J gene TRBJ1-5, with D unclear. Trimming took 6 bases from V and 2 from J, leaving 11 bases between them. The CDR3 has 14 amino acids. Germline CDR1 reads MDHEN; CDR2 reads SYDVKM. In DNA, the CDR3 is TGTGCCAGCAGCCATCCGCTCCGCAATCAGCCCCAGCATTTT. It yields the protein CASSHPLRNQPQHF. Full variable domain (missing parts from reference TRBV28 and TRBJ1-5): DVKVTQSSRYLVKRTGEKVFLECVQDMDHENMFWYRQDPGLGLRLIYFSYDVKMKEKGDIPEGYSVSREKKERFSLILESASTNQTSMYLCASSHPLRNQPQHFGDGTRLSIL.

This clonotype was observed many times. The V and J genes are TRBV11-2 and TRBJ2-7, with 10 positions matching TRBD2. The CDR3 sequence is 18 residues long. V lost 5 bases and J lost 0; bases outside the gene matches: 13. Germline CDR1 and CDR2: SGHAT and FQNNGV. In DNA, the CDR3 is TGTGCCAGCAGCCCACCCGGTAGTACTAGCGGGATCTCCTACGAGCAGTACTTC. Amino acids: CASSPPGSTSGISYEQYF.

This clonotype showed up just once. The chain combines TRBV28 with TRBJ2-7; 14 bases fit TRBD2. This CDR3 spans 18 amino acids. Germline V gene sequence: CDR1 MDHEN, CDR2 SYDVKM. J lost 2 bases, V lost 5 bases, and 11 bases had no gene match. The CDR3 sequence is CASSLMGLAGDSPYEQYF. The DNA of the CDR3 is TGTGCCAGCAGTCTTATGGGACTAGCGGGAGATTCCCCCTACGAGCAGTACTTC. Filled out from reference TRBV28 and TRBJ2-7, the complete variable domain reads DVKVTQSSRYLVKRTGEKVFLECVQDMDHENMFWYRQDPGLGLRLIYFSYDVKMKEKGDIPEGYSVSREKKERFSLILESASTNQTSMYLCASSLMGLAGDSPYEQYFGPGTRLTVT.

On this clonotype: At one end the junction does not follow the germline gene, possibly because of a read error. The rearrangement uses TRBV5-1 and TRBJ2-2; maybe TRBD2 (6 bases). Germline V gene data show CDR1 as SGHRS and CDR2 as YFSETQ. The CDR3 is made up of 13 amino acids. CDR3 residues: CASSLVDTGGLFF. The CDR3, as DNA: TGCGCCAGCAGCTTGGTTGACACCGGGGGGCTGTTTTTT.

This clonotype was recorded at least ten times. The rearrangement uses TRBV12-3 or TRBV12-4 and TRBJ2-2, with a tentative D call TRBD1 (5 bases). The CDR3 has 14 residues. V was pared by 5 bases and J by 7 bases, with 14 bases between. The CDR3 DNA reads TGTGCCAGCAGTGAAACCGCAGGGTTCGGGGAGCTGTTTTTT. Translated: CASSETAGFGELFF.

Comments on this clonotype: A clone one base away is much larger, so this may be a read error. The genes are TRBV12-3 or TRBV12-4 and TRBJ1-1; 7 positions match TRBD1. Trimming at V came to 5 bases and at J to 3 bases, leaving 18 bases not matched to a gene. This CDR3 spans 18 amino acids. CDR3 amino acids: CASSPGGLSGTVYTEAFF. The CDR3 nucleotides are TGTGCCAGCAGTCCGGGGGGCCTATCCGGGACAGTATACACTGAAGCTTTCTTT.

This chain uses TRBV9 with TRBJ2-3; tentatively, D is TRBD2 (6 bases). V dropped 3 bases and J dropped 2 bases, with 16 bases sitting between them. Per the germline V gene, CDR1 is SGDLS and CDR2 is YYNGEE. This CDR3 is built from 16 residues. This CDR3 is CASSGRPGELTDTQYF. In DNA form, the CDR3 reads TGTGCCAGCAGCGGGAGACCGGGAGAGCTCACAGATACGCAGTATTTT.

This clonotype occurred many times. This sequence joins TRBV2 and TRBJ1-5; D possibly corresponds to TRBD1 (6 bases). V was pared by 6 bases and J by 0 bases, with 9 bases between. The germline CDR1 and CDR2 sequences are SNHLY and FYNNEI. The CDR3 is 14 amino acids. The CDR3 reads CASRGGDSNQPQHF. Written as DNA, the CDR3 is TGTGCCAGCAGAGGGGGGGATAGCAATCAGCCCCAGCATTTT. Using reference TRBV2 and TRBJ1-5 for the parts outside the CDR3, the full variable domain is EPEVTQTPSHQVTQMGQEVILRCVPISNHLYFYWYRQILGQKVEFLVSFYNNEISEKSEIFDDQFSVERPDGSNFTLKIRSTKLEDSAMYFCASRGGDSNQPQHFGDGTRLSIL.

The V and J genes are TRBV19 and TRBJ2-6, with D possibly TRBD1 on 6 matching bases. Trimming took off 6 bases at V and 0 bases at J, with 15 bases between the two ends. From germline, CDR1 is LNHDA and CDR2 SQIVND (reference sequence). This CDR3 spans 17 amino acids. The CDR3 nucleotides are TGTGCCAGTAGAAGAGGGACATCCGACTCTGGGGCCAACGTCCTGACTTTC. This codes for CASRRGTSDSGANVLTF.

The chain carries TRBV6-5 and TRBJ2-1; TRBD1 might be the D (6 bases). Trimming removed 1 base from V and 0 bases from J, with 10 bases in between. The CDR3 spans 16 residues. In germline, CDR1 is MNHEY, CDR2 SVGAGI. The CDR3 bases are TGTGCCAGCAGTTACTGGGACATCAGCTCCTACAATGAGCAGTTCTTC. Its translation: CASSYWDISSYNEQFF.

The rearrangement joins TRBV27 to TRBJ1-5; 11 positions match TRBD1. The V gene's germline CDR1 is MNHEY and CDR2 SMNVEV (reference sequence). J lost 6 bases, V lost 4 bases, and 8 bases had no gene match. The CDR3 has 16 residues. The CDR3 DNA sequence: TGTGCCAGCAGTTCCACGGACAGGGGGCTGGCTCAGCCCCAGCATTTT. Its protein product is CASSSTDRGLAQPQHF.

This clonotype was seen more than once but under ten times. V is TRBV14 and J is TRBJ2-7; possibly TRBD2 for D (6 bases). Germline CDR1 reads SGHDN; CDR2 reads FVKESK. CDR3 length equals 14 residues. V lost 3 bases and J 1 base, leaving 10 bases between the germline ends. The CDR3 sequence is CASSQGGESYEQYF. CDR3 bases: TGTGCCAGCAGCCAGGGCGGGGAGTCCTACGAGCAGTACTTC.

V gene TRBV27 combines with J gene TRBJ1-6; 9 bases fit TRBD1. V gave up 6 bases and J gave up 8 bases; unmatched junction bases: 8. Germline assignment: CDR1 MNHEY and CDR2 SMNVEV (reference sequence). This CDR3 is built from 15 residues. This chain's CDR3 is CASSRDRVGDSPLHF. CDR3 nucleotides: TGTGCCAGCAGCCGGGACAGGGTAGGGGATTCACCCCTCCACTTT.

This clonotype was seen at least ten times. This chain connects TRBV5-1 to TRBJ1-6; 9 nucleotides align to TRBD1. Germline V gene sequence: CDR1 SGHRS, CDR2 YFSETQ. The CDR3 consists of 14 residues. V shed 4 bases, J shed 7 bases, and the junction held 3 bases outside the gene matches. CDR3 protein: CASSKGQGNSPLHF. Written as DNA, the CDR3 is TGCGCCAGCAGCAAAGGACAGGGGAATTCACCCCTCCACTTT.

To note about this clonotype: One junction end does not reproduce the germline sequence, and a read error may be involved. The chain carries TRBV12-3 or TRBV12-4 and TRBJ2-7; the match to TRBD2 covers 13 bases. The CDR3 contains 14 residues. CDR3 sequence (DNA): TGTGCCAGCAGTCGGACTAGCGGGAGCTACGAGCAGCACTTC. Protein product: CASSRTSGSYEQHF.

This clonotype was counted many times. CDR3 DNA sequence: TGTGCCAGCAGCGCGGGACACCTACAAGAGACCCAGTACTTC. Protein: CASSAGHLQETQYF. The chain recombines TRBV12-3 or TRBV12-4 with TRBJ2-5; the D call may be TRBD1 or TRBD2 (6 bases each). Trimming took 6 bases from V and 2 from J, leaving 13 bases between them. The CDR3 sequence is 14 residues long.

This chain uses TRBV6-2 or TRBV6-3 with TRBJ1-2; the match to TRBD1 covers 8 bases. The germline gives CDR1 MNHEY, CDR2 SVGEGT. Trimming at V came to 5 bases and at J to 0 bases, leaving 8 bases not matched to a gene. This CDR3 contains 16 residues. CDR3 DNA: TGTGCCAGCAGTCTCGGGACAGGCAGAGCTAACTATGGCTACACCTTC. This translates into CASSLGTGRANYGYTF.

The rearrangement joins TRBV3-1 to TRBJ1-6; a possible D gene is TRBD1 (5 bases). This CDR3 is built from 15 residues. With 1 base removed from V and 6 bases from J, the gap between germline ends came to 10 bases. Looked up from germline, CDR1 is LGHDT and CDR2 is YNNKEL (reference sequence). CDR3 protein: CASSQATRGNSPLHF. In DNA form, the CDR3 reads TGTGCCAGCAGCCAAGCTACTAGGGGTAATTCACCCCTCCACTTT.

This clonotype occurred many times. The V and J genes are TRBV7-9 and TRBJ2-7; D call uncertain. CDR1 is SEHNR and CDR2 is FQNEAQ in the germline V gene (reference sequence). V was cut by 5 bases and J by 0 bases, with 8 bases left in between. The length of the CDR3 is 13 residues. In DNA form, the CDR3 reads TGTGCCAGCAGCCAAATGAGCTCCTACGAGCAGTACTTC. Residues: CASSQMSSYEQYF.

This clonotype has a handful of counts. The rearrangement links TRBV20-1 to TRBJ2-5; D unresolved. Germline V gene sequence: CDR1 DFQATT, CDR2 SNEGSKA (reference sequence). CDR3 length equals 16 residues. V gave up 1 base and J gave up 2 bases, with 17 bases separating them. This CDR3 reads CSARALVRVTQETQYF. CDR3 sequence (DNA): TGCAGTGCTAGAGCCCTTGTAAGGGTGACACAAGAGACCCAGTACTTC.

V usage is TRBV30 and J usage is TRBJ1-1; 7 bases match TRBD1. The V segment lost 1 base and the J segment 6 bases; nucleotides outside the gene matches: 11. This CDR3 is built from 15 residues. Germline-derived CDR1 and CDR2 are GTSNPN and SVGIG (reference sequence). CDR3 region: CAWSDLLTGIAEAFF. CDR3 sequence (DNA): TGTGCCTGGAGTGACCTACTGACAGGGATCGCTGAAGCTTTCTTT.

This clonotype was observed a handful of times. The chain links TRBV6-1 to TRBJ2-5; the match to TRBD1 covers 12 bases. CDR3 length: 13 amino acids. V was pared by 6 bases and J by 12 bases, with 8 bases of the junction left unmatched. Germline values: CDR1 MNHNS, CDR2 SASEGT. CDR3 loop: CASSGTGGVAEYF. As DNA, the CDR3 is TGTGCCAGCAGCGGGACAGGGGGCGTGGCGGAGTACTTC.

This clonotype was detected many times. J is TRBJ1-1 and V is TRBV9, with D possibly TRBD1 on 5 matching bases. The CDR3 length is 16 residues. V lost 4 bases and J 0 bases, leaving 16 bases between the germline ends. Germline V CDR1 and CDR2: SGDLS, YYNGEE. CDR3 loop: CASSSDGGSMNTEAFF. As DNA, the CDR3 is TGTGCCAGCAGCTCCGACGGGGGTAGCATGAACACTGAAGCTTTCTTT.

V usage is TRBV5-1 and J usage is TRBJ1-1, with TRBD1 matching over 7 bases. Germline values: CDR1 SGHRS, CDR2 YFSETQ. Trimming took 2 bases from V and 0 from J; bases not matched to a gene: 10. This CDR3 region has 17 residues. The DNA for the CDR3 is TGCGCCAGCAGCTTTTTAGGACAGGTCTACATGAACACTGAAGCTTTCTTT. It translates to CASSFLGQVYMNTEAFF.